The 13 T cell receptor beta chains listed next were all sequenced from one sample in a study of T cells after yellow fever vaccination. MiXCR, run by TCRdb on the 5' RACE reads, gives a single entry per CDR3 protein. The sample includes more than 75,000 distinct CDR3 sequences, roughly 9% of them seen just once. The sample in question was CD8+ T cells not binding an NS4B(214-222) dextramer, sorted from PBMCs, obtained approximately 15 days after the first yellow fever vaccination. The receptors come from a man between 18 and 35 years old who received the YFV17D yellow fever vaccine.

This clonotype has at least ten counts. CDR3 sequence reads: CASSRRGATGELFF. CDR3 DNA sequence: TGTGCCAGCAGCCGCCGTGGGGCAACCGGGGAGCTGTTTTTT. The genes are TRBV7-6 and TRBJ2-2; TRBD1 might be the D (5 bases). V lost 5 bases to trimming and J lost 5 bases, with 12 bases between them. The CDR3 is made up of 14 amino acids. Germline V gene sequence: CDR1 SGHVS, CDR2 FNYEAQ. Looking up the rest from reference TRBV7-6 and TRBJ2-2 gives the full variable domain: GAGVSQSPRYKVTKRGQDVALRCDPISGHVSLYWYRQALGQGPEFLTYFNYEAQQDKSGLPNDRFSAERPEGSISTLTIQRTEQRDSAMYRCASSRRGATGELFFGEGSRLTVL.

The chain is built from TRBV27 and TRBJ2-3; weak D call: TRBD1 (5 bases). Germline CDR1 is MNHEY and CDR2 is SMNVEV (reference sequence). Between the trimmed V and J ends, which lost 7 bases and 2 bases, there was a span of 13 bases. The CDR3 extends over 14 amino acids. The CDR3 bases are TGTGCCAGCACCCAATGGGGCCCCACAGATACGCAGTATTTT. Residues: CASTQWGPTDTQYF.

This chain links TRBV15 with TRBJ1-4; D is uncertain. The CDR3 contains 15 residues. CDR1 and CDR2 from the germline V gene are LNHNV and YYDKDF (reference sequence). V was cut by 0 bases and J by 7 bases, with 12 bases left in between. CDR3 region: CATSRDSERGEKLFF. CDR3 in DNA: TGTGCCACCAGCAGAGACTCGGAGAGAGGTGAAAAACTGTTTTTT.

This chain links TRBV7-9 with TRBJ2-5; D possibly corresponds to TRBD1 (6 bases). The length of the CDR3 is 14 residues. V was trimmed by 7 bases and J by 2 bases, leaving 14 bases between them. Germline assignment: CDR1 SEHNR and CDR2 FQNEAQ (reference sequence). CDR3 in amino acids: CASTKTGPQETQYF. CDR3 coding DNA: TGTGCCAGCACCAAAACAGGGCCACAAGAGACCCAGTACTTC.

This clonotype is medium-sized within its sample. V gene TRBV4-3 combines with J gene TRBJ1-3; D remains unclear. CDR3 length: 16 amino acids. From germline, CDR1 is LGHNA and CDR2 YSLEER. The V end lost 0 bases, the J end lost 0 bases, and 9 bases lay between the germline ends. CDR3 sequence: CASSQDGESSGNTIYF. CDR3 nucleotide sequence: TGCGCCAGCAGCCAAGATGGGGAATCCTCTGGAAACACCATATATTTT.

This clonotype was detected a few times. The rearrangement joins TRBV7-8 to TRBJ2-3; tentatively, D is TRBD1 (6 bases). Germline CDR1 and CDR2: SGHVS and FQNEAQ. V shed 1 base and J shed 3 bases, with 14 bases lying between them. The CDR3 totals 16 residues. This CDR3 reads CASSLVPGALTDTQYF. CDR3 sequence (DNA): TGTGCCAGCAGCTTAGTACCAGGGGCGCTGACAGATACGCAGTATTTT. Full variable domain (remainder filled in from reference TRBV7-8 and TRBJ2-3): GAGVSQSPRYKVAKRGQDVALRCDPISGHVSLFWYQQALGQGPEFLTYFQNEAQLDKSGLPSDRFFAERPEGSVSTLKIQRTQQEDSAVYLCASSLVPGALTDTQYFGPGTRLTVL.

In this sample, this clonotype turned up a few times. This sequence joins TRBV5-1 and TRBJ2-7; maybe TRBD1 (6 bases). Germline V CDR1 and CDR2: SGHRS, YFSETQ. This CDR3 is 14 amino acids long. Trimming removed 0 bases from V and 6 bases from J, with 13 bases in between. The CDR3 sequence is CASSLAGQSREQYF. CDR3 DNA sequence: TGCGCCAGCAGCTTGGCCGGACAGAGTCGCGAGCAGTACTTC.

This chain connects TRBV6-5 to TRBJ2-7; D is possibly TRBD1 or TRBD2 (6 bases each). The CDR3 has 13 residues. Trimming removed 4 bases at V and 6 bases at J, with 13 bases between. Germline V gene sequence: CDR1 MNHEY, CDR2 SVGAGI. CDR3 DNA: TGTGCCAGCAGTTTGACGGGGGCTTTCGAGCAGTACTTC. It specifies CASSLTGAFEQYF.

This rearrangement joins TRBV10-3 to TRBJ1-2; 7 positions agree with TRBD1. V shed 1 base, J shed 0 bases, and the junction held 5 bases outside the gene matches. Germline V gene data show CDR1 as ENHRY and CDR2 as SYGVKD. The CDR3 is 16 residues long. CDR3 DNA sequence: TGTGCCATCAGTGAGTTGCAGACAGGGACTAACTATGGCTACACCTTC. Protein: CAISELQTGTNYGYTF.

CDR3 sequence (DNA): TGCGCCAGCAGCCAGTCGGCAGGGAGCTCCTACAATGAGCAGTTCTTC. Amino acids: CASSQSAGSSYNEQFF. This rearrangement joins TRBV4-1 to TRBJ2-1; D could derive from TRBD1 or TRBD2 (5 bases each). V was pared by 3 bases and J by 0 bases, with 12 bases between. This CDR3 contains 16 residues. Germline lookup yields CDR1 MGHRA and CDR2 YSYEKL.

The J gene is TRBJ2-7, the V gene TRBV4-3, with 9 positions matching TRBD1. The CDR3 extends over 14 amino acids. V was clipped by 1 base and J by 4 bases; unmatched bases: 2. Germline V CDR1 and CDR2: LGHNA, YSLEER. This CDR3 is CASSQGTGEYEQYF. For the CDR3, the DNA is TGCGCCAGCAGCCAAGGGACAGGGGAGTACGAGCAGTACTTC.

This clonotype was counted between two and nine times. The chain is built from TRBV6-2 or TRBV6-3 and TRBJ2-3; the match to TRBD2 covers 8 bases. The CDR3 is made up of 17 amino acids. Trimming removed 5 bases from V and 7 bases from J; junction bases left unmatched: 17. Germline assignment: CDR1 MNHEY and CDR2 SVGEGT. CDR3: CASSPGTRGPQKHTQYF. The CDR3 coding sequence is TGTGCCAGCAGTCCCGGGACTAGGGGCCCCCAGAAACATACGCAGTATTTT.

The chain carries TRBV7-3 and TRBJ2-2, with 8 bases lining up with TRBD2. The CDR3 runs 15 residues. Germline CDR1 is SGHTA and CDR2 is FQGTGA. J gave up 8 bases and V 6 bases, and 11 bases lay outside the gene matches. The CDR3 region has the DNA TGTGCCAGCAGGGACACGGCGGGGGGCCCGGGGGAGCTGTTTTTT. Its translation is CASRDTAGGPGELFF.